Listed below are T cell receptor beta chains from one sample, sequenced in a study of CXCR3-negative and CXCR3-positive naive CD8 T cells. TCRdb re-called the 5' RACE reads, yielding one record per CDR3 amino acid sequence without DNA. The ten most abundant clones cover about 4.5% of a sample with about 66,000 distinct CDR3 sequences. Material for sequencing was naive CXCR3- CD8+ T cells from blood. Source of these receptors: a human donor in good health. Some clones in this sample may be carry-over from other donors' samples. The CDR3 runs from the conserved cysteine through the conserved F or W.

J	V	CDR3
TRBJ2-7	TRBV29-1	CSVEGQGSDEQYF
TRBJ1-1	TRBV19	CASSIQGLTEAFF
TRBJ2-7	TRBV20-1	CSARAPGEYEQYF
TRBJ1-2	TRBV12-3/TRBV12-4	CASSLDSSFGYTF
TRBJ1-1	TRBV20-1	CSAQLVPRQNTEAFF
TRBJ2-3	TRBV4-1	CASSARQGPTGRDTDTQYF
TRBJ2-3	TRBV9	CASSVAWQVTDTQYF
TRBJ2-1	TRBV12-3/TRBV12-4	CASSFGSSQGEQFF
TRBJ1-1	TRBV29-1	CSVEDRGTNTEAFF
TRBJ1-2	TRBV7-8	CASSSSGTPNYGYTF
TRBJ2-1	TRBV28	CASSQGASEQFF
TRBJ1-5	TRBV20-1	CSARTLAHVAGIDSNQPQHF
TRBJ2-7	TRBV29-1	CSVENKEYEQYF
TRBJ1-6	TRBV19	CASSIREETYNSPLHF
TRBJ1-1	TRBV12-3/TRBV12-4	CASTPGVGLAAEAFF
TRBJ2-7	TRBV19	CASSIWDRGDEQYF
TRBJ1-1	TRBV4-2	CSSSQDPRHMNTEAFF
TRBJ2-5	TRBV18	CASSPSDRVRQETQYF